This record covers a single T cell receptor (beta chain). This sample stems from a study of cytomegalovirus exposure and HLA in healthy donors. The length of the CDR3 is 16 residues. The germline V gene encodes CDR1 MDHEN and CDR2 SYDVKM. V was pared by 6 bases and J by 1 base, with 8 bases of the junction left unmatched. The PCR contained 60 Vbeta and 13 Jbeta primers. TCRdb keeps only in-frame clones here, not all; method: immunoSEQ multiplex PCR. The sample has 100,000 to 150,000 clones, over 65% seen once. This TCR came from a man over 45 in good health and CMV-seronegative. The source material was PBMCs. The chain couples TRBV28 to TRBJ2-2; 7 bases are shared with TRBD1. The CDR3 DNA is TGTGCCAGCAGACTCATCGACAGGGTGAACACCGGGGAGCTGTTTTTT. It is translated as CASRLIDRVNTGELFF.